A single sample is the source of the 18 T cell receptor beta chains below, sequenced in a study of breast tumors, draining lymph nodes, adjacent tissues. TCRdb independently ran MiXCR on the multiplex PCR reads; one entry per CDR3 protein. The sample lists over 10,000 distinct CDR3 sequences, under 80% occurring once. The sequenced sample was tumor-adjacent breast tissue. All receptors derive from a female donor with breast cancer. Some clones in this sample may be carry-over from other donors' samples.

The genes are TRBV2 and TRBJ2-7; D perhaps matches TRBD1 (6 bases). Trimming cost V 0 bases and J 2 bases, with 11 bases left between them. Germline CDR1 and CDR2: SNHLY and FYNNEI. There are 15 residues in the CDR3. In nucleotides, the CDR3 is TGTGCCAGCAGTGAAGCCCCGGGACAAGCCTACGAGCAGTACTTC. It specifies CASSEAPGQAYEQYF.

The chain uses TRBV2 and TRBJ2-1, with D hard to call. V lost 1 base, J lost 0 bases, and 10 bases lay in between. This CDR3 is 16 amino acids long. Germline-derived CDR1 and CDR2 are SNHLY and FYNNEI. The chain's CDR3 is CASSEEGRISYNEQFF. Written as DNA, the CDR3 is TGTGCCAGCAGTGAAGAGGGCAGGATCTCCTACAATGAGCAGTTCTTC.

The rearrangement uses TRBV27 and TRBJ1-6; tentative D call: TRBD1 (5 bases). Trimming took off 5 bases at V and 3 bases at J, with 14 bases between the two ends. The CDR3 length is 16 residues. Germline-derived CDR1 and CDR2 are MNHEY and SMNVEV (reference sequence). This CDR3 reads CASSLTGGHYNSPLHF. CDR3 coding DNA: TGTGCCAGCAGTCTAACGGGGGGTCACTATAATTCACCCCTCCACTTT.

This chain joins TRBV6-2 or TRBV6-3 and TRBJ2-7, with 14 bases lining up with TRBD2. J was trimmed by 0 bases and V by 6 bases; bases with no gene match: 7. The CDR3 is 17 amino acids. Germline V gives CDR1 MNHEY, CDR2 SVGEGT. In DNA, the CDR3 is TGTGCCAGCAGCCTACCGGGACTAGCGGGGGACTCCTACGAGCAGTACTTC. Protein product: CASSLPGLAGDSYEQYF.

The chain joins TRBV29-1 to TRBJ1-2, with 8 positions matching TRBD1. There are 15 residues in the CDR3. V lost 0 bases and J lost 8; bases outside the gene matches: 11. CDR1 is SQVTM, CDR2 ANQGSEA, per germline. CDR3 DNA: TGCAGCGTTGAAGAACGGGACAGGCCTCTCGGGGGCTACACCTTC. Residues: CSVEERDRPLGGYTF. Looking up the rest from reference TRBV29-1 and TRBJ1-2 gives the full variable domain: SAVISQKPSRDICQRGTSLTIQCQVDSQVTMMFWYRQQPGQSLTLIATANQGSEATYESGFVIDKFPISRPNLTFSTLTVSNMSPEDSSIYLCSVEERDRPLGGYTFGSGTRLTVV.

The chain has TRBV5-4 and TRBJ2-1; 7 bases align to TRBD1. The CDR3 runs 16 residues. The germline V gene has CDR1 SGHNT and CDR2 YYREEE (reference sequence). V shed 1 base, J shed 6 bases, and the junction held 10 bases outside the gene matches. CDR3 nucleotide sequence: TGTGCCAGCAGCTTGCCGCGACAGGGTTCGCTCAATGAGCAGTTCTTC. Its protein product is CASSLPRQGSLNEQFF.

The CDR3 sequence: CASSAGLAGGLEQYF. CDR3 nucleotide sequence: TGTGCCAGCAGCGCCGGACTAGCGGGAGGGCTTGAGCAGTACTTC. The chain combines TRBV7-9 with TRBJ2-7, with 15 nucleotides matching TRBD2. The CDR3 runs 15 residues. After removal of 5 bases from V and 7 bases from J, the junction contained 6 bases not matched to a gene. Germline CDR1 and CDR2: SEHNR and FQNEAQ (reference sequence).

This chain connects TRBV5-1 to TRBJ2-1, with D unresolved. Trimming stripped 7 bases from V and 14 bases from J, with 10 bases between. CDR3 size: 9 residues. CDR1 and CDR2 (germline): SGHRS, YFSETQ. CDR3 nucleotide sequence: TGCGCCAGCGGGGATTTAGAGTTCTTC. Amino acids: CASGDLEFF.

The chain links TRBV7-9 to TRBJ2-3; possible D gene TRBD1, 7 bases. V was clipped by 5 bases and J by 1 base, with 16 bases between them. The CDR3 runs to 16 residues. CDR1 and CDR2 from the germline V gene are SEHNR and FQNEAQ (reference sequence). The CDR3 bases are TGTGCCAGCAGCCCCCCAGGGGGGCGGGGCACAGATACGCAGTATTTT. Translated: CASSPPGGRGTDTQYF.

This chain uses TRBV30 with TRBJ2-1; no definite D call. The CDR3 spans 12 residues. The V gene's germline CDR1 is GTSNPN and CDR2 SVGIG (reference sequence). The V end was cut by 6 bases, the J end by 7 bases, with 13 bases between. The chain's CDR3 is CACVPTRNEQFF. The CDR3 DNA follows: TGTGCCTGCGTCCCGACTCGGAATGAGCAGTTCTTC.

The V call is TRBV11-2, the J call TRBJ2-7, with D possibly being TRBD2 (5 bases). Germline V CDR1 and CDR2: SGHAT, FQNNGV. Trimming removed 5 bases from V and 0 bases from J, with 8 bases in between. CDR3 length equals 13 residues. CDR3 in DNA: TGTGCCAGCAGCCCCGGGATCTCCTACGAGCAGTACTTC. Protein sequence: CASSPGISYEQYF.

Only one count was recorded for this clonotype. The rearrangement joins TRBV6-5 to TRBJ1-3, with D possibly being TRBD1 (5 bases). Trimming left V 5 bases short and J 0 bases short, with 17 bases between. The CDR3 covers 17 residues. Germline CDR1 reads MNHEY; CDR2 reads SVGAGI. CDR3 loop: CASSRFYRTYSGNTIYF. CDR3 DNA sequence: TGTGCCAGCAGTAGATTCTACAGGACCTACTCTGGAAACACCATATATTTT.

The chain recombines TRBV12-3 or TRBV12-4 with TRBJ2-1; TRBD2 agrees at 9 bases. The CDR3 is made up of 15 amino acids. V trimming: 6 bases; J trimming: 5 bases; junction bases outside the gene matches: 8. CDR3 amino acids: CASSPISGSNNEQFF. CDR3 in DNA: TGTGCCAGCAGCCCTATTAGCGGGAGCAACAATGAGCAGTTCTTC.

This clonotype was counted between two and nine times. V and J are TRBV2 and TRBJ1-2; D not certain. The V end lost 3 bases, the J end lost 0 bases, and 14 bases lay between the germline ends. Germline CDR1 SNHLY, CDR2 FYNNEI. The CDR3 covers 16 residues. The CDR3 sequence: CASSDFPADTNYGYTF. In nucleotides, the CDR3 is TGTGCCAGCAGTGATTTCCCAGCGGATACTAACTATGGCTACACCTTC.

This clonotype appeared many times. This sequence joins TRBV7-8 and TRBJ1-4; D possibly corresponds to TRBD1 (6 bases). The germline CDR1 and CDR2 sequences are SGHVS and FQNEAQ. The CDR3 sequence is 16 residues long. V lost 5 bases and J lost 6, with 19 bases in between. The CDR3: CASSRGQGPRDEKLFF. The CDR3 nucleotides read TGTGCCAGCAGCCGGGGGCAGGGCCCGCGGGATGAAAAACTGTTTTTT.

V gene TRBV11-3 combines with J gene TRBJ2-7; tentative D call: TRBD1 (6 bases). This CDR3 has 13 residues. In germline, CDR1 is SGHNT, CDR2 YENEEA. Trimming cost V 1 base and J 6 bases, with 10 bases left between them. CDR3 DNA: TGTGCCAGCAGCTTAGGGCTAGGGGGCGAGCAGTACTTC. This codes for CASSLGLGGEQYF.

The chain uses TRBV20-1 and TRBJ2-7, with 13 positions matching TRBD2. The CDR3 contains 14 residues. Germline values: CDR1 DFQATT, CDR2 SNEGSKA (reference sequence). The junction had 4 bases not matched to a gene; V was cut back by 5 bases and J by 3 bases. CDR3 sequence: CSAARTSGSYEQYF. The CDR3 region has the DNA TGCAGTGCTGCTCGGACTAGCGGGAGCTACGAGCAGTACTTC.

J is TRBJ2-2 and V is TRBV10-3; 10 nucleotides agree with TRBD2. The germline V gene has CDR1 ENHRY and CDR2 SYGVKD. The CDR3 has 14 amino acids. Unmatched junction bases numbered 8, after V lost 10 bases and J lost 6 bases. This CDR3 reads CATRAGGPAGELFF. CDR3 DNA sequence: TGTGCCACCAGAGCGGGAGGGCCTGCCGGGGAGCTGTTTTTT.